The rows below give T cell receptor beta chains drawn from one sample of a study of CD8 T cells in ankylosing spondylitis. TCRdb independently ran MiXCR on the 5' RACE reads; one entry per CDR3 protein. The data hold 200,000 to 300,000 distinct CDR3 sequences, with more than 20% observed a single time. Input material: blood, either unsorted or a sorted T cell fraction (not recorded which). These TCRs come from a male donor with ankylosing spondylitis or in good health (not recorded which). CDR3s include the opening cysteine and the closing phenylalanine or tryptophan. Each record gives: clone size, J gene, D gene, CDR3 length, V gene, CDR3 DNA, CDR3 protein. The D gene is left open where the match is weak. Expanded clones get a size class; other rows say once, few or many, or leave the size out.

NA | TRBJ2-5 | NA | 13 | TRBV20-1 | TGCAGTGCTAGAGATGTGGGCGCGGGGACCCAGTACTTC | CSARDVGAGTQYF
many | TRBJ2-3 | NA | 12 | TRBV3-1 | TGTGCCAGCAGCCTGGGGCGAGGTACGCAGTATTTT | CASSLGRGTQYF
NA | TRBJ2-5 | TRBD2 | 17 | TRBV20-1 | TGCAGTGCCCCCACCCCCCTTATTCGGGGGGGCCGGGAGACCCAGTACTTC | CSAPTPLIRGGRETQYF
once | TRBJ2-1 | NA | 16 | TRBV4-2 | TGTGCCAGCAGCCAAGTAATGGGGACATACGGGGATGAGCAGTTCTTC | CASSQVMGTYGDEQFF
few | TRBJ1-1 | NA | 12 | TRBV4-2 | TGTGCCAGCAGCCCCGACAGGAGCCAAGCTTTCTTT | CASSPDRSQAFF
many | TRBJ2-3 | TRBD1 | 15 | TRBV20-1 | TGCAGTGCTAGGGGACAGGGGGAGGGGGCAGATACGCAGTATTTT | CSARGQGEGADTQYF
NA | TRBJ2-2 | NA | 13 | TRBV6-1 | TGTGCCAGCAGGGGATTTGCCACCGGGGAGCTGTTTTTT | CASRGFATGELFF
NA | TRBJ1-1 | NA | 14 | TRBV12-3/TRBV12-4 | TGTGCCAGCAGTTTTAGGGGATTCGGGACTGAAGCTTTCTTT | CASSFRGFGTEAFF
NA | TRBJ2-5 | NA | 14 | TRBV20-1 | TGCAGTGCGCCAATAGGGGCCTCCCAAGAGACCCAGTACTTC | CSAPIGASQETQYF
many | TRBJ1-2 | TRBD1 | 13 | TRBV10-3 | TGTGCCGCCTGCCCGACAGGGGACTATGGCTACACCTTC | CAACPTGDYGYTF
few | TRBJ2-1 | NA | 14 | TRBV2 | TGTGCCAGCACCCCCCACAGATCCTACAATGAGCAGTTCTTC | CASTPHRSYNEQFF
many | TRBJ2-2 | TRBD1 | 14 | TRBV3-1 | TGTGCCAGCCGGACAGGGGCGAACACCGGGGAGCTGTTTTTT | CASRTGANTGELFF
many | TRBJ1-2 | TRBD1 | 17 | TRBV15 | TGTGCCACCAGCAGAGGGGTCCCGGGACAGCGTATCTATGGCTACACCTTC | CATSRGVPGQRIYGYTF
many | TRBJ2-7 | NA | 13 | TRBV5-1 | TGCGCCAGCAGCCGTGGGACGGCCTTTGAGCAGTACTTC | CASSRGTAFEQYF
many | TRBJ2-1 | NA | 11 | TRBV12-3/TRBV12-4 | TGTGCCAGCAGTTTCATCAATGAGCAGTTCTTC | CASSFINEQFF
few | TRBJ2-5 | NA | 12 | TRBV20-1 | TGCAGTGCCCGCCTCGCTGGCGGGCCACAGTACTTC | CSARLAGGPQYF
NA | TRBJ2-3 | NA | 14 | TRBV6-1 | TGTGCCAGCAGGGCGGACACGAGCACAGATACGCAGTATTTT | CASRADTSTDTQYF
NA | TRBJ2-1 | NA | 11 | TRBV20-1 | TGCAGTGCTAGCGGTACGGGTGAGCAGTTCTTC | CSASGTGEQFF
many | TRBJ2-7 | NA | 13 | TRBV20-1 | TGCAGTGCTAGAGCGAGACTGGCCTACGAGCAGTACTTC | CSARARLAYEQYF
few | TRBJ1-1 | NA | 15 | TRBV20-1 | TGCAGTGCTAGAGATCCGGGGGGGAGGGGTCCTGAAGCTTTCTTT | CSARDPGGRGPEAFF
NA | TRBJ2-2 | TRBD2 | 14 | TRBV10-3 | TGTGCGATCAGCGAGCGGGGGTCCTCCGGGGAGCTGTTTTTT | CAISERGSSGELFF
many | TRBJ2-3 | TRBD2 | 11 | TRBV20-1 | TGCAGCGCTAGCGGGGGAGATACGCAGTATTTT | CSASGGDTQYF
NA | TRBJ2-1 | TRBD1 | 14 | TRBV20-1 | TGCAGTTTCCCAGGGGGCGAGGGACACAATGAGCAGTTCTTC | CSFPGGEGHNEQFF
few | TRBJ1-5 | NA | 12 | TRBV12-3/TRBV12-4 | TGTGCCAGCAGTTCGTACCGTCAGCCCCAGCATTTT | CASSSYRQPQHF
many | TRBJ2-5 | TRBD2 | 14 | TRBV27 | TGTGCCAGCAGTTCGACTAGCGGGGAAGAGACCCAGTACTTC | CASSSTSGEETQYF
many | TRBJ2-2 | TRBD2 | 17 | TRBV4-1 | TGCGCCAGCAGCCAAGAACCTAGCGGTCCTTCCACCGGGGAGCTGTTTTTT | CASSQEPSGPSTGELFF
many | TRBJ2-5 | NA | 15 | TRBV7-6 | TGTGCCAGCAGCTTAGGATCTAGCTTGAAAGAGACCCAGTACTTC | CASSLGSSLKETQYF
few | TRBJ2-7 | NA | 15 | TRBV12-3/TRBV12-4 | TGTGCCAGCAGGCCCGCAGGGGGAGGTCCTCACGAGCAGTACTTC | CASRPAGGGPHEQYF
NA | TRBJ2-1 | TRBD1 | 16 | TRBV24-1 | TGTGCCACCAGTGATTTTGGACAGGGGGTCTACAATGAGCAGTTCTTC | CATSDFGQGVYNEQFF
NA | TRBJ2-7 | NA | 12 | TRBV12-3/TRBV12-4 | TGTGCCAGCAGTACCTACGGGTACGAGCAGTACTTC | CASSTYGYEQYF
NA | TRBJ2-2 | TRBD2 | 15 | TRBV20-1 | TGCAGTGCAACTAGATCAGGGCGGGGGACCGGGGAGCTGTTTTTT | CSATRSGRGTGELFF
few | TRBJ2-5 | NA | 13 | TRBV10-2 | TGCGCCAGCAGTTGGCAGACCCAAGAGACCCAGTACTTC | CASSWQTQETQYF
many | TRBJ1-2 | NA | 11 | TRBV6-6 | TGTGCCAGCAGTTATCAAGGTGGCTACACCTTC | CASSYQGGYTF
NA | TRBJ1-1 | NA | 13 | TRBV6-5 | TGTGCCAGCAGTTACCACACGAACACTGAAGCTTTCTTT | CASSYHTNTEAFF
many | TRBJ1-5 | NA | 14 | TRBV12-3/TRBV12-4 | TGTGCCAGCAGTTTCGGGCAGAGCAATCAGCCCCAGCATTTT | CASSFGQSNQPQHF
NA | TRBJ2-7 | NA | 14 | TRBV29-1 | TGCAGCGCCGCAACCGGGACGGCGGGTTACGAGCAGTACTTC | CSAATGTAGYEQYF
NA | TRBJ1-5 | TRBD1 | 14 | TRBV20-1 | TGCAGTGCCAAGGGGGACAGGGGCAATCAGCCCCAGCATTTT | CSAKGDRGNQPQHF
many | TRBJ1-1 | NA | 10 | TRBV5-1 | TGCGCCATCCTCGGGGATGAAGCTTTCTTT | CAILGDEAFF
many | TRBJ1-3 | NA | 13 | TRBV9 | TGTGCCAGCAGCGTTTTTCCGGGAAACACCATATATTTT | CASSVFPGNTIYF
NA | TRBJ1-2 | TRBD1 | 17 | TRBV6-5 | TGTGCCAGCAGTTACTTCACCTATTTCGACAGGGTCGATGGCTACACCTTC | CASSYFTYFDRVDGYTF
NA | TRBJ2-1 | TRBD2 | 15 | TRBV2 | TGTGCCAGCACCCTAGGCAGCGGGGGATTCAATGAGCAGTTCTTC | CASTLGSGGFNEQFF
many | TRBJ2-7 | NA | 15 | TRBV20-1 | TGCAGTGCTAGAGATCCGACACATAGCTCCTACGAGCAGTACTTC | CSARDPTHSSYEQYF
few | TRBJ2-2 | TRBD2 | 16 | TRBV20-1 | TGCAGTGCTAAAAGAGATGGGAGCGGGGGGACCGGGGAGCTGTTTTTT | CSAKRDGSGGTGELFF